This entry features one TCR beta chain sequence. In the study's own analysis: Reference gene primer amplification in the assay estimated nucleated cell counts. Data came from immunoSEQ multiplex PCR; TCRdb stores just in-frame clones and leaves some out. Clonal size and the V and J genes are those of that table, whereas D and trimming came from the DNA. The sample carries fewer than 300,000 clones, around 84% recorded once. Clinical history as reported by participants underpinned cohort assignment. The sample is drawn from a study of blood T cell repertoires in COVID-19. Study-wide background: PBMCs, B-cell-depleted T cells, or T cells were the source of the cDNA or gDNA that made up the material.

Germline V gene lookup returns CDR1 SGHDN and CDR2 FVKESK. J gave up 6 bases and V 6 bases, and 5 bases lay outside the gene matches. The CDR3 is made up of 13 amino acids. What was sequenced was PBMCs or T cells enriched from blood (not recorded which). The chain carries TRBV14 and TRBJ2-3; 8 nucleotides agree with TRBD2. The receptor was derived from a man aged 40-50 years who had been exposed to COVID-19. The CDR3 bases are TGTGCCAGCAGGAGCGGGAGTATCGATACGCAGTATTTT. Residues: CASRSGSIDTQYF. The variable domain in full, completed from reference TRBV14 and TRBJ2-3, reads EAGVTQFPSHSVIEKGQTVTLRCDPISGHDNLYWYRRVMGKEIKFLLHFVKESKQDESGMPNNRFLAERTGGTYSTLKVQPAELEDSGVYFCASRSGSIDTQYFGPGTRLTVL.